This is a list of T cell receptor beta chains from one sample in a study of T cell responses to AZD1222 COVID-19 vaccine. The data were produced by immunoSEQ multiplex PCR, yet TCRdb's version contains in-frame clones alone and is incomplete. The sample records 150,000 or so clones, around nine tenths being singletons. Sample: peripheral blood, taken on day 0 of AZD1222 vaccination. These receptors all stem from an adult in good health. Both conserved end residues are part of each CDR3. The D gene is left open where the match is weak. Clone size, where shown, is once, few, many, or a class for clones that have expanded.

v_call: TRBV4-1
d_call: -
clone_size: -
j_call: TRBJ2-3
cdr3_aa: CASSQVATATDTQYF
cdr3_nt: TGCGCCAGCAGCCAAGTCGCTACCGCCACAGATACGCAGTATTTT

v_call: TRBV27
d_call: -
clone_size: -
j_call: TRBJ1-6
cdr3_aa: CASSLSSGWNSPLHF
cdr3_nt: TGTGCCAGCAGTTTATCGTCTGGGTGGAATTCACCCCTCCACTTT

v_call: TRBV5-1
d_call: -
clone_size: -
j_call: TRBJ1-2
cdr3_aa: CASSSDRGNYGYTF
cdr3_nt: TGCGCCAGCAGTTCGGATAGGGGTAACTATGGCTACACCTTC

v_call: TRBV11-2
d_call: -
clone_size: -
j_call: TRBJ1-1
cdr3_aa: CASSFGTHEAFF
cdr3_nt: TGTGCCAGCAGCTTCGGGACTCATGAAGCTTTCTTT

v_call: TRBV28
d_call: -
clone_size: -
j_call: TRBJ1-2
cdr3_aa: CASNGPGLANYGYTF
cdr3_nt: TGTGCCAGCAATGGACCGGGGCTAGCTAACTATGGCTACACCTTC

v_call: TRBV6-5
d_call: -
clone_size: -
j_call: TRBJ1-5
cdr3_aa: CASSLVGSNQPQHF
cdr3_nt: TGTGCCAGCAGTTTGGTAGGGAGCAATCAGCCCCAGCATTTT

v_call: TRBV5-6
d_call: -
clone_size: -
j_call: TRBJ1-1
cdr3_aa: CASSHRVTVNTEAFF
cdr3_nt: TGTGCCAGCAGCCACAGAGTGACAGTGAACACTGAAGCTTTCTTT

v_call: TRBV28
d_call: -
clone_size: -
j_call: TRBJ2-5
cdr3_aa: CASSLRDFQETQYF
cdr3_nt: TGTGCCAGCAGTCTCCGGGACTTCCAAGAGACCCAGTACTTC

v_call: TRBV10-1
d_call: -
clone_size: -
j_call: TRBJ2-7
cdr3_aa: CASSEKGAGSYEQYF
cdr3_nt: TGCGCCAGCAGTGAAAAAGGGGCAGGGTCCTACGAGCAGTACTTC

v_call: TRBV19
d_call: -
clone_size: -
j_call: TRBJ1-6
cdr3_aa: CASRARVDGSPLHF
cdr3_nt: TGTGCCAGTAGGGCGAGGGTGGACGGTTCACCCCTCCACTTT

v_call: TRBV12-3/TRBV12-4
d_call: -
clone_size: -
j_call: TRBJ2-1
cdr3_aa: CASRSENNEQFF
cdr3_nt: TGTGCCAGCAGGAGTGAGAACAATGAGCAGTTCTTC

v_call: TRBV7-3
d_call: -
clone_size: -
j_call: TRBJ2-1
cdr3_aa: CASSLSGGSYNEQFF
cdr3_nt: TGTGCCAGCAGCTTAAGCGGCGGATCCTACAATGAGCAGTTCTTC

v_call: TRBV6-2/TRBV6-3
d_call: -
clone_size: -
j_call: TRBJ2-1
cdr3_aa: CASSYVGQAYNEQFF
cdr3_nt: TGTGCCAGCAGTTACGTGGGACAAGCCTACAATGAGCAGTTCTTC

v_call: TRBV4-2
d_call: -
clone_size: -
j_call: TRBJ1-6
cdr3_aa: CASSLTGTGYNSPLHF
cdr3_nt: TGTGCCAGCAGCCTAACCGGGACTGGCTATAATTCACCCCTCCACTTT

v_call: TRBV11-2
d_call: TRBD1
clone_size: -
j_call: TRBJ2-5
cdr3_aa: CASSPRGDREVGETQYF
cdr3_nt: TGTGCCAGCAGCCCCCGGGGGGACAGGGAAGTTGGGGAGACCCAGTACTTC

v_call: TRBV5-1
d_call: TRBD1
clone_size: -
j_call: TRBJ1-6
cdr3_aa: CASSLEGGGNSPLHF
cdr3_nt: TGCGCCAGCAGCTTGGAAGGGGGCGGCAATTCACCCCTCCACTTT

v_call: TRBV6-6
d_call: -
clone_size: -
j_call: TRBJ2-2
cdr3_aa: CASSPRTDELFF
cdr3_nt: TGTGCCAGCAGCCCAAGGACAGACGAGCTGTTTTTT

v_call: TRBV5-4
d_call: TRBD2
clone_size: -
j_call: TRBJ2-2
cdr3_aa: CASNRDGTSGGVNTGELFF
cdr3_nt: TGTGCCAGCAACCGGGACGGGACTAGCGGGGGGGTGAACACCGGGGAGCTGTTTTTT

v_call: TRBV10-3
d_call: -
clone_size: -
j_call: TRBJ2-1
cdr3_aa: CASRDSKVPNEQFF
cdr3_nt: TGTGCCAGCAGAGACTCCAAAGTACCTAATGAGCAGTTCTTC

v_call: TRBV7-8
d_call: -
clone_size: -
j_call: TRBJ2-5
cdr3_aa: CALGSGAGQETQYF
cdr3_nt: TGTGCCCTGGGGTCGGGAGCGGGCCAAGAGACCCAGTACTTC

v_call: TRBV7-8
d_call: TRBD2
clone_size: -
j_call: TRBJ2-1
cdr3_aa: CASSLTSGGAFNEQFF
cdr3_nt: TGTGCCAGCAGCTTAACTAGCGGGGGGGCATTCAATGAGCAGTTCTTC

v_call: TRBV30
d_call: -
clone_size: -
j_call: TRBJ1-5
cdr3_aa: CAWGFEQPQHF
cdr3_nt: TGTGCCTGGGGTTTTGAACAGCCCCAGCATTTT

v_call: TRBV12-3/TRBV12-4
d_call: -
clone_size: -
j_call: TRBJ1-1
cdr3_aa: CASTPQMNTEAFF
cdr3_nt: TGTGCCAGCACCCCACAGATGAACACTGAAGCTTTCTTT

v_call: TRBV27
d_call: TRBD2
clone_size: -
j_call: TRBJ2-3
cdr3_aa: CASSFSGRSTDTQYF
cdr3_nt: TGTGCCAGCAGTTTTAGCGGGAGGAGCACAGATACGCAGTATTTT

v_call: TRBV5-6
d_call: -
clone_size: once
j_call: TRBJ1-4
cdr3_aa: CASSLDRVEKLFF
cdr3_nt: TGTGCCAGCAGCTTGGACCGGGTTGAAAAACTGTTTTTT